This entry features one T cell receptor beta chain sequence. The sample comes from a study of blood T cell repertoires in COVID-19. Study at large: Sites in the United States, Italy and Spain provided acute and convalescent COVID-19 samples.

Authors' methods: How many nucleated cells were present was estimated from reference gene primer amplification. The method was immunoSEQ multiplex PCR; TCRdb's version includes in-frame clones alone and lacks a portion of them. The DNA was the basis for D and trimming; V, J and clone size are from that table. The sample lists about 91,000 clones; roughly 71% were seen once. The CDR3 totals 13 residues. CDR1 and CDR2 (germline): SNHLY, FYNNEI. Trimming left V 4 bases short and J 8 bases short, with 14 bases between. Sequencing was performed on peripheral blood. The chain employs TRBV2 and TRBJ1-2; a possible D gene is TRBD1 (6 bases). This TCR came from a woman older than 75 with acute or convalescent COVID-19. Here the CDR3 reads CASSAEIGGGYTF. In DNA, the CDR3 is TGTGCCAGCAGTGCAGAAATAGGGGGAGGCTACACCTTC.